These 13 T cell receptor beta chains share one sample of origin, sequenced in a study of T-cell reconstitution after alpha-beta-depleted transplantation in children. A library of TCRbeta sequences, prepared with unique molecular identifiers, was generated. One entry per CDR3 protein results from TCRdb running MiXCR on the PCR reads. Here the sample spans 780,000 or so distinct CDR3 sequences, roughly 15% being singletons. Sequences were derived from PBMCs, mostly from graft donor cells, sampled 360 days after TCRalphabeta/CD19-depleted stem cell transplant. The source is a male patient younger than 18 who had a stem cell transplant for acute lymphoblastic leukemia, so the T cells may come from the graft donor.

This clonotype was observed at least ten times. The rearrangement uses TRBV7-3 and TRBJ2-3, with D possibly matching TRBD1 (5 bases). Germline CDR1 and CDR2: SGHTA and FQGTGA. This CDR3 is 16 amino acids long. V lost 6 bases and J lost 5, with 21 bases in between. In DNA form, the CDR3 reads TGTGCCAGCAGTCAGAACAGGATCTCTTTGAAAGATACGCAGTATTTT. Its translation: CASSQNRISLKDTQYF.

This clonotype occurred a few times. The gene calls are TRBV7-3 and TRBJ2-2; TRBD2 matches 10 bases. CDR1 and CDR2 from the germline V gene are SGHTA and FQGTGA. J gave up 1 base and V 6 bases, and 8 bases lay outside the gene matches. This CDR3 is 17 amino acids long. CDR3 amino acids: CASSLGRLAGNTGELFF. The CDR3 bases are TGTGCCAGCAGTTTGGGACGACTAGCGGGGAACACCGGGGAGCTGTTTTTT.

In this sample, this clonotype turned up a few times. This chain connects TRBV4-1 to TRBJ1-2; 8 bases align to TRBD1. V lost 6 bases, J lost 13 bases, and 13 bases stayed unmatched. The CDR3 is 13 residues long. The germline CDR1 and CDR2 sequences are MGHRA and YSYEKL. The CDR3 region has the DNA TGCGCCAGCAGGCGGACCGGGACAGGTCGCTCCACCTTC. This codes for CASRRTGTGRSTF.

This clonotype was detected ten times or more. This chain links TRBV4-1 with TRBJ1-2; TRBD1 might be the D (6 bases). This CDR3 comprises 13 residues. The V gene lost 6 bases and the J gene lost 3 bases, with 11 bases spanning the gap. Germline V gives CDR1 MGHRA, CDR2 YSYEKL. The CDR3 region has the DNA TGCGCCAGCAGGCAACCAGGGGACTATGGCTACACCTTC. Translation: CASRQPGDYGYTF.

This chain joins TRBV7-8 and TRBJ2-7; TRBD2 aligns across 9 bases. CDR3 length equals 15 residues. The V gene's germline CDR1 is SGHVS and CDR2 FQNEAQ. V gave up 6 bases and J gave up 3 bases; unmatched junction bases: 9. The CDR3 loop is CASRDDGTSLYEQYF. The CDR3 DNA follows: TGTGCCAGCAGAGATGACGGGACTAGCCTCTACGAGCAGTACTTC.

This clonotype was seen at least ten times. The rearrangement links TRBV20-1 to TRBJ2-3, with TRBD2 identical over 9 bases. Germline-derived CDR1 and CDR2 are DFQATT and SNEGSKA (reference sequence). CDR3 length: 15 residues. With V trimmed by 6 bases and J by 0 bases, 7 bases remained unmatched. The CDR3 protein is CSANRLAASTDTQYF. The DNA of the CDR3 is TGCAGTGCGAACCGACTAGCGGCTAGCACAGATACGCAGTATTTT.

This clonotype has only a few counts. The J gene is TRBJ2-3, the V gene TRBV18, with D unclear. The CDR3 extends over 15 amino acids. Trimming shortened V by 1 base and J by 4 bases, and 12 bases separated the two germline ends. In germline, CDR1 is KGHSH, CDR2 LQKENI. CDR3 loop: CASSPRERVADTQYF. CDR3 nucleotide sequence: TGTGCCAGCTCACCACGTGAAAGGGTCGCAGATACGCAGTATTTT.

This chain joins TRBV6-2 or TRBV6-3 and TRBJ2-5; D is undetermined. Trimming took 11 bases from V and 7 from J, leaving 26 bases between them. Looked up from germline, CDR1 is MNHEY and CDR2 is SVGEGT. This CDR3 is 15 amino acids long. The CDR3 bases are TGTGCCTCTTCCCCCTGGACCACCGCAAAGAGGACCCAGTACTTC. Protein product: CASSPWTTAKRTQYF.

The CDR3 region is CASSLADRDPRTGELFF. The CDR3 region has the DNA TGCGCCAGCAGCTTGGCCGACCGGGACCCGAGGACCGGGGAGCTGTTTTTT. The chain links TRBV5-1 to TRBJ2-2; possibly TRBD1 or TRBD2 for D (5 bases each). CDR1 is SGHRS, CDR2 YFSETQ, per germline. The ends were cut back, 0 bases at V and 5 bases at J, with 17 bases in the middle. The CDR3 is 17 amino acids.

This clonotype was observed a few times. The chain uses TRBV5-1 and TRBJ2-6; the D is unclear. V lost 0 bases and J 0 bases, leaving 10 bases between the germline ends. The CDR3 sequence is 17 residues long. Germline V gives CDR1 SGHRS, CDR2 YFSETQ. The DNA of the CDR3 is TGCGCCAGCAGCTTGGCCCTTCGGAGCTCTGGGGCCAACGTCCTGACTTTC. It specifies CASSLALRSSGANVLTF.

This clonotype came up a few times. The V and J genes are TRBV20-1 and TRBJ2-7; TRBD2 is a possible D gene (5 bases). V lost 3 bases to trimming and J lost 2 bases, with 11 bases between them. In germline, CDR1 is DFQATT, CDR2 SNEGSKA (reference sequence). This CDR3 has 13 amino acids. The CDR3 DNA follows: TGCAGTGCTAGTGGACTGGTAACCTACGAGCAGTACTTC. Encoded protein: CSASGLVTYEQYF.

This clonotype was seen only once. The chain has TRBV27 and TRBJ2-1; D perhaps matches TRBD2 (5 bases). Germline CDR1 is MNHEY and CDR2 is SMNVEV (reference sequence). V lost 4 bases and J lost 6, with 13 bases in between. The CDR3 contains 14 residues. The CDR3 region is CASSSERHGNEQFF. The CDR3 nucleotides are TGTGCCAGCAGTTCCGAGCGGCATGGCAATGAGCAGTTCTTC.

The chain's CDR3 is CASKDLRAGVVNEQFF. CDR3 sequence (DNA): TGTGCCAGCAAGGATCTCCGGGCGGGAGTAGTAAATGAGCAGTTCTTC. V gene TRBV7-9 combines with J gene TRBJ2-1, with 7 bases aligning to TRBD2. CDR1 and CDR2 (germline): SEHNR, FQNEAQ (reference sequence). V lost 7 bases to trimming and J lost 7 bases; unmatched junction nucleotides: 16. CDR3 length: 16 amino acids.